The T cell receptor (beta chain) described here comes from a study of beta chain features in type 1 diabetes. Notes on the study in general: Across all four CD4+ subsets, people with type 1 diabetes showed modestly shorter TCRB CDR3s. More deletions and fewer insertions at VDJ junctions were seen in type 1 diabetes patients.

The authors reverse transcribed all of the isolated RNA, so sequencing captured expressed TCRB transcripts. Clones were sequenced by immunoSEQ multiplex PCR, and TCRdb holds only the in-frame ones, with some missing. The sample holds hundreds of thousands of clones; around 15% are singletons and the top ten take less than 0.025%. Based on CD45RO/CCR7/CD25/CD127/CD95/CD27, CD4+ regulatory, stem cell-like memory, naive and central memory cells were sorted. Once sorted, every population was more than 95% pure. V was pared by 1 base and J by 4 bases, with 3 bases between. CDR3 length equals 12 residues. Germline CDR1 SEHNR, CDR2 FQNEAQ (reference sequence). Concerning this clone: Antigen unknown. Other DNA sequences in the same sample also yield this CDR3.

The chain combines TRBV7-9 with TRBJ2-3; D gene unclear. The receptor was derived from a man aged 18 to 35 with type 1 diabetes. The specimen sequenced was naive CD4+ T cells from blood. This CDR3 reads CASSLGADTQYF. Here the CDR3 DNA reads TGTGCCAGCAGCTTAGGGGCAGATACGCAGTATTTT.